A single sample gave rise to the 21 T cell receptor beta chains below, sequenced in a study of OX40 agonist ivuxolimab in advanced cancers. Sequencing used immunoSEQ multiplex PCR; TCRdb keeps in-frame clones, though not all of them. The sample consists of 60,000 to 75,000 clones, roughly 86% of them appearing once. The material was CD4+ or CD8+ T cells sorted from blood, obtained in a trial of the OX40 agonist ivuxolimab. Receptors were obtained from an adult with an advanced solid tumor such as melanoma, head and neck, liver or kidney cancer.

Regarding this clone: Its ends do not fully match the called genes, so a read error is possible. This chain links TRBV5-3 with TRBJ1-2; possible D gene TRBD1, 6 bases. TRBV5-3 is assigned to the ORF class and has an uncertain function. This CDR3 comprises 13 residues. The CDR3 is CASSLKGVNGYTF. Written as DNA, the CDR3 is TGTGCCAGCAGCTTGAAGGGGGTAAATGGCTACACCTTC.

V is TRBV28 and J is TRBJ1-6, with 9 bases lining up with TRBD1. The trim removed 7 bases at V and 8 bases at J, leaving 6 bases unmatched. CDR3 length: 14 residues. From germline, CDR1 is MDHEN and CDR2 SYDVKM. The CDR3 DNA sequence: TGTGCCAGCAACGCCGGGACAGGGTATTCACCCCTCCACTTT. Translating it yields CASNAGTGYSPLHF.

The chain joins TRBV9 to TRBJ2-1; no clear D. V was shortened by 3 bases and J by 9 bases, with 13 bases between the two germline ends. The V gene's germline CDR1 is SGDLS and CDR2 YYNGEE. The CDR3 contains 13 residues. The DNA of the CDR3 is TGTGCCAGCAGCGGCGAGTCCCGTGGTGAGCAGTTCTTC. As protein: CASSGESRGEQFF.

The chain uses TRBV19 and TRBJ2-2; the D gene is possibly TRBD2 (6 bases). This CDR3 contains 15 residues. V was clipped by 7 bases and J by 0 bases, with 12 bases between them. The germline V gene has CDR1 LNHDA and CDR2 SQIVND (reference sequence). CDR3 coding DNA: TGTGCCAGTAACGAAGCGGGCGCGAACACCGGGGAGCTGTTTTTT. It is translated as CASNEAGANTGELFF.

The rearrangement uses TRBV7-2 and TRBJ2-7; TRBD2 is a possible D gene (5 bases). CDR3 size: 15 residues. CDR1 is SGHTA and CDR2 is FQGNSA in the germline V gene. V was trimmed by 2 bases and J by 3 bases, leaving 14 bases between them. The CDR3 loop reads CASSLSPGSHYEQYF. CDR3 nucleotides: TGTGCCAGCAGCTTATCTCCGGGATCTCACTACGAGCAGTACTTC.

The chain has TRBV1 and TRBJ2-5; TRBD2, the table's D call, lacks a check against the DNA. TRBV1 is flagged as a pseudogene. The CDR3 length is 18 residues. CDR3 in DNA: TGCACCAGCAGCCAAGTGCTAGCGGGGGGGCCAGGGCAAGAGACCCAGTACTTC. Its translation: CTSSQVLAGGPGQETQYF.

The rearrangement joins TRBV10-2 to TRBJ1-6; D perhaps matches TRBD1 (6 bases). Trimming took 2 bases from V and 6 from J, leaving 17 bases between them. The CDR3 is made up of 17 amino acids. Germline lookup yields CDR1 WSHSY and CDR2 SAAADI. This CDR3 reads CASSEMGQRISNSPLHF. The CDR3 nucleotides are TGCGCCAGCAGTGAGATGGGACAACGTATAAGTAATTCACCCCTCCACTTT.

The chain has TRBV2 and TRBJ2-7, with TRBD1 matching 9 bases. V dropped 8 bases and J dropped 1; count of bases not matched to a gene: 6. CDR3 length: 14 residues. Germline V gene lookup returns CDR1 SNHLY and CDR2 FYNNEI. The CDR3: CASQPQGASYEQYF. The CDR3 bases are TGTGCCAGCCAACCACAGGGGGCGTCCTACGAGCAGTACTTC.

The chain recombines TRBV28 with TRBJ1-2; D call uncertain. Deletions cut 6 bases from V and 5 bases from J, with 10 bases between. Germline assignment: CDR1 MDHEN and CDR2 SYDVKM. The CDR3 has 12 residues. The CDR3 is CASSLLNYGYTF. CDR3 in DNA: TGTGCCAGCAGCTTGTTGAATTATGGCTACACCTTC.

CDR3: CASSFLSGSYEQYF. The DNA for the CDR3 is TGTGCCAGCAGCTTTCTGAGCGGCTCCTACGAGCAGTACTTC. The gene calls are TRBV5-4 and TRBJ2-7; TRBD2 might be the D (5 bases). The CDR3 length is 14 residues. The germline V gene has CDR1 SGHNT and CDR2 YYREEE (reference sequence). V was clipped by 2 bases and J by 0 bases, with 9 bases between them.

The J gene is TRBJ2-7, the V gene TRBV28; 11 nucleotides line up with TRBD1. The J segment lost 3 bases and the V segment lost 7 bases, leaving 5 bases of the junction unmatched. This CDR3 is built from 14 residues. Germline V CDR1 and CDR2: MDHEN, SYDVKM. The CDR3 spells CASTAGTGGYEQYF. DNA of the CDR3: TGTGCCAGCACCGCCGGGACAGGGGGCTACGAGCAGTACTTC.

The chain is built from TRBV6-1 and TRBJ2-5, with D possibly being TRBD2 (5 bases). Between the trimmed V and J ends, which lost 5 bases and 4 bases, there was a span of 14 bases. There are 14 residues in the CDR3. Germline CDR1 MNHNS, CDR2 SASEGT. CDR3 coding DNA: TGTGCCAGCAGTCGTGATCCGGGGTCAGAGACCCAGTACTTC. It is translated as CASSRDPGSETQYF.

J is TRBJ2-1 and V is TRBV25-1; 10 bases match TRBD1. CDR1 and CDR2 from the germline V gene are MGHDK and SYGVNS. CDR3 size: 15 residues. Unmatched junction bases numbered 1, after V lost 2 bases and J lost 3 bases. CDR3 bases: TGTGCCAGCAGTGAAGGGGACAGGGGCTACAATGAGCAGTTCTTC. This sequence encodes CASSEGDRGYNEQFF.

This clone was seen only once. The V and J genes are TRBV10-2 and TRBJ1-1, with TRBD1 as a possible D gene (6 bases). V gave up 4 bases and J gave up 4 bases, with 13 bases separating them. CDR3 size: 14 residues. Germline CDR1 WSHSY, CDR2 SAAADI. The CDR3 sequence: CASSGGGTVTEAFF. The CDR3 DNA is TGCGCCAGCAGTGGAGGGGGTACTGTCACTGAAGCTTTCTTT.

The CDR3 sequence: CASSPPGVAGNTIYF. CDR3 nucleotides: TGTGCCAGCAGCCCTCCGGGTGTTGCTGGAAACACCATATATTTT. The chain links TRBV9 to TRBJ1-3, with D uncertain. Germline V CDR1 and CDR2: SGDLS, YYNGEE. The CDR3 consists of 15 residues. The V and J ends lost 4 bases and 2 bases respectively, with 13 bases between them.

The rearrangement joins TRBV28 to TRBJ1-3, with a tentative D call TRBD1 (5 bases). CDR3 length equals 18 residues. The germline CDR1 and CDR2 sequences are MDHEN and SYDVKM. Deletions cut 5 bases from V and 1 base from J, with 21 bases between. CDR3 protein: CASSLTRGGGSSGNTIYF. The CDR3 region has the DNA TGTGCCAGCAGTCTTACCCGGGGGGGTGGGAGTTCTGGAAACACCATATATTTT.

J is TRBJ2-7 and V is TRBV6-6; 7 bases match TRBD1. CDR1 MNHNY and CDR2 SVGAGI come from the germline V gene (reference sequence). J was trimmed by 2 bases and V by 7 bases; bases with no gene match: 5. There are 13 residues in the CDR3. The CDR3 region is CASTPTGTYEQYF. In DNA, the CDR3 is TGTGCCAGCACCCCGACAGGGACCTACGAGCAGTACTTC.

The chain recombines TRBV5-4 with TRBJ1-2; no clear D. Germline lookup yields CDR1 SGHNT and CDR2 YYREEE (reference sequence). This CDR3 has 16 amino acids. V lost 0 bases to trimming and J lost 2 bases, with 14 bases between them. Written as DNA, the CDR3 is TGTGCCAGCAGCTTGGCCTTAGGACGGGAGAACTATGGCTACACCTTC. As protein: CASSLALGRENYGYTF.

The chain links TRBV6-5 to TRBJ1-3; unclear D gene. Trimming removed 6 bases from V and 0 bases from J, with 12 bases in between. The V gene's germline CDR1 is MNHEY and CDR2 SVGAGI. The CDR3 is 15 amino acids. The CDR3 loop is CASRSLGHSGNTIYF. CDR3 in DNA: TGTGCCAGCAGGAGTCTAGGTCACTCTGGAAACACCATATATTTT.

The V call is TRBV19, the J call TRBJ2-7; 8 bases agree with TRBD1. The V gene's germline CDR1 is LNHDA and CDR2 SQIVND (reference sequence). The junction had 9 bases not matched to a gene; V was cut back by 4 bases and J by 1 base. The CDR3 runs 16 residues. The CDR3 sequence is CASSKDRAKGSYEQYF. The CDR3 DNA is TGTGCCAGTAGTAAGGACAGGGCCAAAGGGTCCTACGAGCAGTACTTC. Full variable domain (outside the CDR3, taken from reference TRBV19 and TRBJ2-7): DGGITQSPKYLFRKEGQNVTLSCEQNLNHDAMYWYRQDPGQGLRLIYYSQIVNDFQKGDIAEGYSVSREKKESFPLTVTSAQKNPTAFYLCASSKDRAKGSYEQYFGPGTRLTVT.

This chain links TRBV18 with TRBJ1-2; perhaps TRBD1 as D (5 bases). The CDR3 spans 15 residues. The V end lost 4 bases, the J end lost 0 bases, and 12 bases lay between the germline ends. Germline V gene data show CDR1 as KGHSH and CDR2 as LQKENI. The CDR3 nucleotides are TGTGCCAGCTCACTCCCTCAGGGCACTAACTATGGCTACACCTTC. This translates into CASSLPQGTNYGYTF.